This T cell receptor beta chain was sequenced in a study of tissue T cells after allogeneic stem cell transplantation. Study results and caveats: Only a limited share of tissue TCRs appeared in blood or spleen.

Germline values: CDR1 SGHSA, CDR2 FRNQAP. V gave up 3 bases and J gave up 5 bases, with 6 bases separating them. The CDR3 extends over 12 amino acids. Some clones are missing from TCRdb's copy, which holds only in-frame ones; the method was immunoSEQ multiplex PCR. Of almost 7,000 clones in the sample, 30% to 35% were seen once. Comments on this clone: Its antigen is undetermined. Mouse gene names apply. Coverage ceases 1 residue before the CDR3 finishes, and the germline J gene fills in the end.

As to time point: mouse harvest day 14 after allogeneic transplant. Each mouse received 10^7 T-cell-depleted marrow cells plus 10^6 splenic CD5+ T cells by tail vein. This chain links TRBV16 with TRBJ2-3; no clear D. The sample comprised skin. The TCR was taken from a female BALB/c mouse given C57BL/6 T cells with graft-versus-host disease after an allogeneic hematopoietic cell transplant. CDR3: CASSFGEETLYF. Partial CDR3 DNA: TGTGCAAGCAGCTTCGGGGAAGAAACGCTGTAT.